One sample yielded the 30 T cell receptor beta chains listed below, sequenced in a study of T cell responses to AZD1222 COVID-19 vaccine. Here immunoSEQ multiplex PCR was the method, and the copy in TCRdb shows in-frame clones only, minus some. The repertoire holds roughly 180,000 clones, 90% to 95% seen once, with 1.5% to 2% in the top ten. Here the sequenced sample was peripheral blood, taken 28 days after the second AZD1222 dose. These TCRs come from an adult who received the AZD1222 COVID-19 vaccine.

In its sample, this clone was seen a few times. The chain couples TRBV29-1 to TRBJ1-2; D is unresolved. Germline CDR1 and CDR2: SQVTM and ANQGSEA. Trimming pared 5 bases from V and 0 bases from J, leaving 10 bases between. This CDR3 has 13 residues. CDR3 DNA: TGCAGCGTTAAATATGGGGCTAACTATGGCTACACCTTC. Its protein product is CSVKYGANYGYTF.

The genes are TRBV7-9 and TRBJ2-2, with 11 bases that match TRBD2. CDR3 length equals 18 residues. Germline V gives CDR1 SEHNR, CDR2 FQNEAQ (reference sequence). V lost 5 bases, J lost 3 bases, and 11 bases stayed unmatched. The CDR3: CASSPTPTSGTYTGELFF. As DNA, the CDR3 is TGTGCCAGCAGCCCGACCCCGACTAGCGGGACCTACACCGGGGAGCTGTTTTTT.

The chain combines TRBV3-1 (or the pseudogene TRBV3-2) with TRBJ1-1, with D possibly being TRBD1 (5 bases). The ends were cut back, 6 bases at V and 5 bases at J, with 16 bases in the middle. Germline assignment: CDR1 LGHDT and CDR2 YNNKEL (reference sequence). The CDR3 totals 14 residues. CDR3 bases: TGTGCCAGCAGTTTAGGGAGGGACGGGACTGAAGCTTTCTTT. Its protein is CASSLGRDGTEAFF.

The chain has TRBV7-2 and TRBJ1-4; D unresolved. The CDR3 loop spans 14 amino acids. The germline V and J ends were trimmed by 3 bases and 3 bases, with 8 bases remaining between them. Germline CDR1 is SGHTA and CDR2 is FQGNSA. DNA of the CDR3: TGTGCCAGCAGCTTTTCGGGTCCTAATGAAAAACTGTTTTTT. It yields the protein CASSFSGPNEKLFF. Using reference TRBV7-2 and TRBJ1-4 for the parts outside the CDR3, the full variable domain is GAGVSQSPSNKVTEKGKDVELRCDPISGHTALYWYRQSLGQGLEFLIYFQGNSAPDKSGLPSDRFSAERTGGSVSTLTIQRTQQEDSAVYLCASSFSGPNEKLFFGSGTQLSVL.

The gene calls are TRBV9 and TRBJ2-7, with TRBD1 as a possible D gene (5 bases). Trimming stripped 0 bases from V and 0 bases from J, with 13 bases between. Germline CDR1 reads SGDLS; CDR2 reads YYNGEE. The CDR3 extends over 16 amino acids. The chain's CDR3 is CASSVDGAVSSYEQYF. DNA of the CDR3: TGTGCCAGCAGCGTAGATGGGGCAGTCAGCTCCTACGAGCAGTACTTC.

V and J are TRBV29-1 and TRBJ1-2; 12 bases align to TRBD1. V lost 5 bases and J lost 4; bases outside the gene matches: 14. This CDR3 is 17 amino acids long. Germline V CDR1 and CDR2: SQVTM, ANQGSEA. DNA of the CDR3: TGCAGCGTTTCAAGGGGGGACAGGGGGCGCGTTGGCTATGGCTACACCTTC. This codes for CSVSRGDRGRVGYGYTF.

CDR3 amino acids: CASSESSGSSQPQHF. The CDR3 nucleotides read TGTGCCAGCAGTGAATCATCGGGGTCCTCCCAGCCCCAGCATTTT. The chain uses TRBV25-1 and TRBJ1-5; D uncertain. Germline V CDR1 and CDR2: MGHDK, SYGVNS. Between the trimmed V and J ends, which lost 1 base and 7 bases, there was a span of 14 bases. This CDR3 comprises 15 residues. Supplemented by reference TRBV25-1 and TRBJ1-5, the full variable domain reads EADIYQTPRYLVIGTGKKITLECSQTMGHDKMYWYQQDPGMELHLIHYSYGVNSTEKGDLSSESTVSRIRTEHFPLTLESARPSHTSQYLCASSESSGSSQPQHFGDGTRLSIL.

J is TRBJ1-1 and V is TRBV18; D ambiguous. Trimming stripped 5 bases from V and 0 bases from J, with 10 bases between. The germline gives CDR1 KGHSH, CDR2 LQKENI. This CDR3 has 14 residues. CDR3 loop: CASSKERLNTEAFF. The CDR3 nucleotides are TGTGCCAGCTCAAAGGAGAGATTGAACACTGAAGCTTTCTTT.

This chain uses TRBV19 with TRBJ2-5, with D possibly being TRBD1 or TRBD2 (7 bases each). Per the germline V gene, CDR1 is LNHDA and CDR2 is SQIVND (reference sequence). There are 14 residues in the CDR3. V was trimmed by 10 bases and J by 5 bases, leaving 20 bases between them. The CDR3 protein is CATSQGGGRETQYF. The DNA for the CDR3 is TGTGCCACGTCCCAGGGGGGAGGGAGGGAGACCCAGTACTTC. The full variable domain, with the rest looked up from reference TRBV19 and TRBJ2-5, is DGGITQSPKYLFRKEGQNVTLSCEQNLNHDAMYWYRQDPGQGLRLIYYSQIVNDFQKGDIAEGYSVSREKKESFPLTVTSAQKNPTAFYLCATSQGGGRETQYFGPGTRLLVL.

This chain joins TRBV27 and TRBJ1-5; 7 bases are shared with TRBD1. The CDR3 has 17 residues. The junction had 12 bases not matched to a gene; V was cut back by 4 bases and J by 3 bases. Germline V gene lookup returns CDR1 MNHEY and CDR2 SMNVEV (reference sequence). The CDR3 region is CASSSAWLGQDNQPQHF. The CDR3, as DNA: TGTGCCAGCAGTTCGGCCTGGCTCGGACAGGACAATCAGCCCCAGCATTTT.

The V gene is TRBV5-1, the J gene TRBJ2-1, with TRBD2 matching over 8 bases. Trimming removed 1 base from V and 6 bases from J; junction bases left unmatched: 3. Germline V gene data show CDR1 as SGHRS and CDR2 as YFSETQ. The CDR3 has 14 residues. The CDR3 bases are TGCGCCAGCAGCTTGAGCGGGAGTATCAATGAGCAGTTCTTC. This sequence encodes CASSLSGSINEQFF.

V gene TRBV6-5 combines with J gene TRBJ2-7; tentatively, D is TRBD2 (7 bases). V dropped 2 bases and J dropped 1 base, with 15 bases sitting between them. CDR1 and CDR2 from the germline V gene are MNHEY and SVGAGI. This CDR3 spans 16 amino acids. As DNA, the CDR3 is TGTGCCAGCAGTTACGGTGGGGGGGCCAGGTCCTACGAGCAGTACTTC. The encoded protein is CASSYGGGARSYEQYF.

This chain connects TRBV27 to TRBJ2-7; tentatively, D is TRBD2 (5 bases). The germline V gene has CDR1 MNHEY and CDR2 SMNVEV (reference sequence). V was cut by 2 bases and J by 4 bases, with 9 bases left in between. This CDR3 is built from 13 residues. The CDR3 sequence: CASSLRGSYEQYF. In DNA form, the CDR3 reads TGTGCCAGCAGTTTACGGGGAAGTTACGAGCAGTACTTC.

The CDR3 protein is CASSIAQGASQPQHF. DNA of the CDR3: TGTGCCAGTAGTATTGCCCAGGGAGCGAGTCAGCCCCAGCATTTT. J is TRBJ1-5 and V is TRBV19; D is perhaps TRBD1 (5 bases). The CDR3 consists of 15 residues. The V and J ends lost 3 bases and 6 bases respectively, with 15 bases between them. CDR1 is LNHDA and CDR2 is SQIVND in the germline V gene (reference sequence).

The chain is built from TRBV7-3 and TRBJ1-2; 9 positions match TRBD1. Looked up from germline, CDR1 is SGHTA and CDR2 is FQGTGA. The CDR3 has 14 residues. V shed 3 bases and J 7 bases; nucleotides not matched to a gene: 6. The chain's CDR3 is CASSLGQGLGGYTF. In DNA form, the CDR3 reads TGTGCCAGCAGCTTGGGACAGGGCTTAGGTGGCTACACCTTC.

The V call is TRBV30, the J call TRBJ1-6; possibly TRBD1 for D (5 bases). This CDR3 comprises 13 residues. The V end was cut by 4 bases, the J end by 9 bases, with 13 bases between. From germline, CDR1 is GTSNPN and CDR2 SVGIG (reference sequence). CDR3 loop: CAWTGPGGSPLHF. The CDR3 nucleotides read TGTGCCTGGACAGGGCCTGGAGGTTCACCCCTCCACTTT.

The chain recombines TRBV11-2 with TRBJ2-7; the D call may be TRBD1 or TRBD2 (5 bases each). Germline V gene data show CDR1 as SGHAT and CDR2 as FQNNGV. V lost 2 bases and J lost 4, with 18 bases in between. The CDR3 spans 16 residues. The CDR3 loop is CASSLQVRGAGYEQYF. The CDR3 DNA is TGTGCCAGCAGCTTACAAGTTCGAGGGGCAGGGTACGAGCAGTACTTC.

The V call is TRBV19, the J call TRBJ2-3, with TRBD1 identical over 10 bases. CDR1 is LNHDA, CDR2 SQIVND, per germline (reference sequence). The CDR3 has 15 residues. V lost 7 bases, J lost 1 base, and 5 bases stayed unmatched. This CDR3 reads CASTADRGGTDTQYF. CDR3 coding DNA: TGTGCCAGTACCGCGGACAGGGGGGGCACAGATACGCAGTATTTT.

This clone was detected only once. This rearrangement joins TRBV30 to TRBJ2-7; 10 bases line up with TRBD1. This CDR3 comprises 14 residues. V shed 3 bases and J 11 bases; nucleotides not matched to a gene: 13. Germline V gene lookup returns CDR1 GTSNPN and CDR2 SVGIG (reference sequence). The CDR3 DNA reads TGTGCCTGGAGCTACTATCTACGGACAGGGGGGAAGTACTTC. Protein product: CAWSYYLRTGGKYF.

The chain has TRBV15 and TRBJ2-7; 7 bases match TRBD1. The CDR3 spans 12 residues. V was pared by 4 bases and J by 7 bases, with 4 bases of the junction left unmatched. Germline assignment: CDR1 LNHNV and CDR2 YYDKDF (reference sequence). The CDR3 DNA is TGTGCCACCAGCAAGGGGGCAGATGAGCAGTACTTC. Protein product: CATSKGADEQYF.

The rearrangement joins TRBV5-1 to TRBJ2-2; D not resolved. V dropped 0 bases and J dropped 6 bases, with 3 bases sitting between them. CDR1 SGHRS and CDR2 YFSETQ come from the germline V gene. The CDR3 totals 12 residues. As DNA, the CDR3 is TGCGCCAGCAGCTTGGTGGCCGGGGAGCTGTTTTTT. Translating gives CASSLVAGELFF.

The rearrangement uses TRBV19 and TRBJ1-5; TRBD1 matches at 7 bases. The CDR3 is 13 residues long. V shed 10 bases and J 2 bases; nucleotides not matched to a gene: 5. Germline values: CDR1 LNHDA, CDR2 SQIVND (reference sequence). CDR3 nucleotides: TGTGCCACCGACAGGGACGGCAATCAGCCCCAGCATTTT. Protein sequence: CATDRDGNQPQHF.

The gene calls are TRBV1 and TRBJ1-6; TRBD1 reflects the table's D call only, with no check against the DNA. TRBV1 is a documented pseudogene. CDR3 size: 13 residues. DNA of the CDR3: TGCACCACGACGACAGGGAGAGGTTCACCCCTCCACTTT. It codes for CTTTTGRGSPLHF.

This rearrangement joins TRBV7-9 to TRBJ2-3; D possibly matches TRBD1 or TRBD2 (5 bases each). Germline V CDR1 and CDR2: SEHNR, FQNEAQ (reference sequence). The CDR3 sequence is 15 residues long. V was trimmed by 7 bases and J by 2 bases, leaving 16 bases between them. The CDR3 here is CASTSTRGFTDTQYF. The CDR3 bases are TGTGCCAGCACTAGCACGAGGGGATTCACAGATACGCAGTATTTT.

This rearrangement joins TRBV9 to TRBJ2-1; D perhaps matches TRBD2 (6 bases). The CDR3 has 16 amino acids. Germline V gene lookup returns CDR1 SGDLS and CDR2 YYNGEE. V shed 1 base and J shed 4 bases, with 15 bases lying between them. CDR3 residues: CASSVLAEGSYNEQFF. CDR3 sequence (DNA): TGTGCCAGCAGCGTATTAGCGGAAGGATCTTACAATGAGCAGTTCTTC.

This chain connects TRBV5-1 to TRBJ1-6; D is unresolved. Germline CDR1 and CDR2: SGHRS and YFSETQ. V gave up 4 bases and J gave up 9 bases, with 17 bases separating them. The CDR3 length is 15 residues. The CDR3: CASSSGSVLGSPLHF. CDR3 coding DNA: TGCGCCAGCAGCAGCGGATCTGTCCTAGGTTCACCCCTCCACTTT.

The rearrangement links TRBV5-1 to TRBJ2-1; 8 bases align to TRBD2. From germline, CDR1 is SGHRS and CDR2 YFSETQ. Trimming took 2 bases from V and 8 from J; bases not matched to a gene: 3. The CDR3 totals 13 residues. CDR3 DNA: TGCGCCAGCAGCTTCCACGGGGGGGATGAGCAGTTCTTC. Amino acids: CASSFHGGDEQFF.

The chain carries TRBV29-1 and TRBJ1-1; D ambiguous. Germline V gene sequence: CDR1 SQVTM, CDR2 ANQGSEA. With 8 bases removed from V and 0 bases from J, the gap between germline ends came to 13 bases. The CDR3 covers 13 residues. For the CDR3, the DNA is TGCAGCCTGTCGGGCAGGTTGAACACTGAAGCTTTCTTT. It translates to CSLSGRLNTEAFF.

The chain combines TRBV18 with TRBJ2-5; no firm D call. CDR3 length: 13 amino acids. V lost 3 bases to trimming and J lost 7 bases, with 12 bases between them. Germline lookup yields CDR1 KGHSH and CDR2 LQKENI. CDR3 sequence (DNA): TGTGCCAGCTCACCGGCGGATACGAGGACCCAGTACTTC. Amino acids: CASSPADTRTQYF.

J is TRBJ1-1 and V is TRBV7-9; unclear D gene. Trimming shortened V by 5 bases and J by 10 bases, and 17 bases separated the two germline ends. This CDR3 region has 13 residues. CDR1 and CDR2 from the germline V gene are SEHNR and FQNEAQ (reference sequence). The CDR3 coding sequence is TGTGCCAGCAGCCTCCCGGCAGGTGTTCGAGCTTTCTTT. Translated, it gives CASSLPAGVRAFF.